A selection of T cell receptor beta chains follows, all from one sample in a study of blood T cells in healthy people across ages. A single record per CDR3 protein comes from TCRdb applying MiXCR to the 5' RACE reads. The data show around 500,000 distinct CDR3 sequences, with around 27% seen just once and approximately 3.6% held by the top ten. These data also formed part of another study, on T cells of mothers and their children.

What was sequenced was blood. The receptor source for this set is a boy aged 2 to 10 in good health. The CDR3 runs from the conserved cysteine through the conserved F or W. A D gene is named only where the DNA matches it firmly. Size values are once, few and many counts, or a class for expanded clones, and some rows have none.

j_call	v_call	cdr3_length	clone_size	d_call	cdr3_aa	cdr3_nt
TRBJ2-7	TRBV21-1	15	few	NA	CASSKGGGPTYEQYF	TGTGCCAGCAGTAAAGGGGGCGGCCCTACCTACGAGCAGTACTTC
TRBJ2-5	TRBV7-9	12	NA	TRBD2	CASKGLVGTQYF	TGTGCCAGCAAAGGACTAGTAGGGACCCAGTACTTC
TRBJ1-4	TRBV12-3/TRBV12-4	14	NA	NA	CASRAGATNEKLFF	TGTGCCAGCAGGGCAGGGGCTACTAATGAAAAACTGTTTTTT
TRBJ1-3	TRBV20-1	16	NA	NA	CSAREPGQHSGNTIYF	TGCAGTGCTAGAGAGCCCGGACAGCACTCTGGAAACACCATATATTTT
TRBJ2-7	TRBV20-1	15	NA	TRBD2	CSATRPGLASYEQYF	TGCAGTGCTACACGACCGGGACTAGCTTCCTACGAGCAGTACTTC
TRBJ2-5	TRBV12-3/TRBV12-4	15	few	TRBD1	CASSSWDRGEETQYF	TGTGCCAGCAGTTCCTGGGACAGGGGAGAAGAGACCCAGTACTTC
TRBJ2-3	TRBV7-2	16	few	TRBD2	CASSLGPSGTTDAQYF	TGTGCCAGCAGCTTAGGGCCTAGCGGGACCACAGATGCGCAGTATTTT
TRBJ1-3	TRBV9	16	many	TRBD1	CASSVEGTGVGNTIYF	TGTGCCAGCAGCGTAGAGGGGACAGGGGTCGGAAACACCATATATTTT
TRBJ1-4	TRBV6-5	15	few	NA	CASSYSGTKNEKLFF	TGTGCCAGCAGTTACTCGGGGACGAAGAATGAAAAACTGTTTTTT
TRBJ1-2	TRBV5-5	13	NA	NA	CASSLVGGDGYTF	TGTGCCAGCAGCTTGGTCGGGGGCGATGGCTACACCTTC
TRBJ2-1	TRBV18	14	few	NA	CASSPYSDDNEQFF	TGTGCCAGCTCACCGTACAGTGATGATAATGAGCAGTTCTTC
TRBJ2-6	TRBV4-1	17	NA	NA	CASSQDPGWTGANVLTF	TGCGCCAGCAGCCAAGATCCCGGATGGACTGGGGCCAACGTCCTGACTTTC
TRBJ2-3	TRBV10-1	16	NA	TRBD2	CASSDLERDRSDTQYF	TGCGCCAGCAGTGATCTGGAGCGGGACCGGTCGGATACGCAGTATTTT
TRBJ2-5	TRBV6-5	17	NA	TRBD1	CASSYSSSSGGGETQYF	TGTGCCAGCAGTTACTCTTCCTCTTCAGGGGGCGGAGAGACCCAGTACTTC